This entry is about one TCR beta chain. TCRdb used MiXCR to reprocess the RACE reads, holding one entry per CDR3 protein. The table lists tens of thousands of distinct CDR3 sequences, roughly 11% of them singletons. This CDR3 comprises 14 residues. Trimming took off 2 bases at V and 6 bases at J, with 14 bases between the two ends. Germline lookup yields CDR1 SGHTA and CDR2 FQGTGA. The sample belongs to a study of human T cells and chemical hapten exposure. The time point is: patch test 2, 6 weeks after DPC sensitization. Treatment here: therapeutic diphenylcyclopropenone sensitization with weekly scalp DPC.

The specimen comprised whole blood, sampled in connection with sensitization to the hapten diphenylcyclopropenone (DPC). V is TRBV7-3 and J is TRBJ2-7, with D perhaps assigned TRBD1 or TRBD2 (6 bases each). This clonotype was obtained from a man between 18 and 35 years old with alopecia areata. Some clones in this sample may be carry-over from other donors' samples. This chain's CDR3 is CASSLRGRTGEQYV. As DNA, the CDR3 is TGTGCCAGCAGCTTACGGGGGCGTACCGGCGAGCAGTACGTC.